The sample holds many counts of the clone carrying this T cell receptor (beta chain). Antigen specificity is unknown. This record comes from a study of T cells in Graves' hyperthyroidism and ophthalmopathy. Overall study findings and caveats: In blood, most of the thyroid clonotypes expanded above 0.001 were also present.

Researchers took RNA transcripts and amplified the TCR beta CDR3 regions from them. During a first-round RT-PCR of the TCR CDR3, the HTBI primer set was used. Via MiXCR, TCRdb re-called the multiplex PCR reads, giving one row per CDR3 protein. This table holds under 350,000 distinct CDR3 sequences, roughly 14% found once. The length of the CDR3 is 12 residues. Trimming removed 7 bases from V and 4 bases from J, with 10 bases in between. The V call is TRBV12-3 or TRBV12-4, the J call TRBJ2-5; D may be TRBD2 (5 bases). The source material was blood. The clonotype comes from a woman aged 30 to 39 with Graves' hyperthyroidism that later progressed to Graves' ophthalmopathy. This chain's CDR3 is CASTRGRETQYF. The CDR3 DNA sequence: TGTGCCAGCACTCGAGGGAGAGAGACCCAGTACTTC.